These 32 T cell receptor beta chains were sequenced from one sample in a study of shared clonotypes between healthy human individuals. Profiled with immunoSEQ multiplex PCR; TCRdb holds only in-frame clones, not every one. The sample consists of about 2.1 million clones, roughly 91% of them appearing once. Naive CD8 populations comprised CD45RO-negative cells positively selected for CCR7, excluding terminally differentiated effector memory CD45RA+ cells. Sequencing used naive CD8+ T cells from PBMCs. The receptors come from a young man in good health. Some clones in this sample may be carry-over from other donors' samples.

The chain links TRBV9 to TRBJ1-5; 7 bases map to TRBD1. Germline trimming cut 4 bases from V and 0 bases from J; bases unmatched to any gene: 4. CDR3 length: 15 amino acids. CDR1 and CDR2 (germline): SGDLS, YYNGEE. The DNA for the CDR3 is TGTGCCAGCAGCAAGACAGGGTCTAGCAATCAGCCCCAGCATTTT. Translated: CASSKTGSSNQPQHF.

V gene TRBV7-9 combines with J gene TRBJ2-3, with 9 nucleotides matching TRBD1. The ends lost 4 bases at V and 3 bases at J; junction bases unmatched: 8. There are 16 residues in the CDR3. Germline values: CDR1 SEHNR, CDR2 FQNEAQ (reference sequence). The CDR3 region has the DNA TGTGCCAGCAGCTCTGAAGGGGACAGGGATACAGATACGCAGTATTTT. Translated, it gives CASSSEGDRDTDTQYF.

The chain employs TRBV27 and TRBJ2-7; 7 bases fit TRBD2. V shed 5 bases and J 6 bases; nucleotides not matched to a gene: 13. Per germline, CDR1 MNHEY and CDR2 SMNVEV (reference sequence). The CDR3 is 15 amino acids. The CDR3 nucleotides are TGTGCCAGCAGTAACTTTAAGGCGGGAGTCCCCGAGCAGTACTTC. It specifies CASSNFKAGVPEQYF.

CDR3 residues: CASSRQGAFSDTQYF. CDR3 in DNA: TGTGCCAGCAGCCGACAGGGAGCTTTCTCGGATACGCAGTATTTT. J is TRBJ2-3 and V is TRBV6-5, with 7 bases fitting TRBD1. Unmatched junction bases numbered 12, after V lost 6 bases and J lost 6 bases. The CDR3 spans 15 residues. Looked up from germline, CDR1 is MNHEY and CDR2 is SVGAGI.

This clone was recorded only once. The chain uses TRBV29-1 and TRBJ2-7; D possibly corresponds to TRBD1 (5 bases). The CDR3 consists of 12 residues. Germline loops: CDR1 SQVTM, CDR2 ANQGSEA. The germline V and J ends were trimmed by 8 bases and 6 bases, with 17 bases remaining between them. The CDR3 DNA reads TGCAGCACTCGGGCAGGGCTGTCCGAGCAGTACTTC. Translation: CSTRAGLSEQYF.

This clone was observed a single time. This chain links TRBV2 with TRBJ2-6, with TRBD1 identical over 8 bases. CDR1 is SNHLY, CDR2 FYNNEI, per germline. V was clipped by 3 bases and J by 2 bases; unmatched bases: 6. The CDR3 sequence is 17 residues long. Here the CDR3 DNA reads TGTGCCAGCAGTGAGCAGGCAGGGGGCGCTGGGGCCAACGTCCTGACTTTC. Residues: CASSEQAGGAGANVLTF.

The V gene is TRBV19, the J gene TRBJ2-7; D gene unclear. V gave up 8 bases and J gave up 2 bases, with 13 bases separating them. Per the germline V gene, CDR1 is LNHDA and CDR2 is SQIVND (reference sequence). The CDR3 totals 13 residues. CDR3 sequence reads: CASLSPLTYEQYF. CDR3 DNA sequence: TGTGCCAGTCTGTCCCCCCTGACCTACGAGCAGTACTTC.

The rearrangement uses TRBV27 and TRBJ1-4, with D uncertain. The CDR3 runs 14 residues. The germline V gene has CDR1 MNHEY and CDR2 SMNVEV (reference sequence). The V and J ends lost 5 bases and 4 bases respectively, with 11 bases between them. The CDR3: CASSPRNLNEKLFF. CDR3 in DNA: TGTGCCAGCAGTCCCCGCAACCTTAATGAAAAACTGTTTTTT. Based on the CDR3 plus reference TRBV27 and TRBJ1-4, the full variable domain is EAQVTQNPRYLITVTGKKLTVTCSQNMNHEYMSWYRQDPGLGLRQIYYSMNVEVTDKGDVPEGYKVSRKEKRNFPLILESPSPNQTSLYFCASSPRNLNEKLFFGSGTQLSVL.

This clone was recorded once. The rearrangement uses TRBV27 and TRBJ1-5; 8 bases are a match to TRBD1. V lost 8 bases to trimming and J lost 6 bases; unmatched junction nucleotides: 9. The CDR3 is 14 amino acids. Germline CDR1 is MNHEY and CDR2 is SMNVEV (reference sequence). DNA for the CDR3: TGTGCCAGCTCCTCCGGGACAGGCTTTCAGCCCCAGCATTTT. This encodes CASSSGTGFQPQHF.

The chain is built from TRBV14 and TRBJ2-2; D not certain. V gave up 8 bases and J gave up 6 bases, with 13 bases separating them. Germline CDR1 is SGHDN and CDR2 is FVKESK. The CDR3 runs to 13 residues. The CDR3 coding sequence is TGTGCCAGCCGATATGGCTGGGCCGGGGAGCTGTTTTTT. Protein: CASRYGWAGELFF.

The V gene is TRBV19, the J gene TRBJ1-1; 9 positions agree with TRBD1. Trimming took 4 bases from V and 5 from J; bases not matched to a gene: 8. Germline V CDR1 and CDR2: LNHDA, SQIVND (reference sequence). CDR3 size: 15 residues. The DNA for the CDR3 is TGTGCCAGTAGTAACCTAGGACAGGGGAGGACTGAAGCTTTCTTT. Translating gives CASSNLGQGRTEAFF.

This chain joins TRBV7-2 and TRBJ2-5; possible D gene TRBD2, 6 bases. The CDR3 has 16 amino acids. CDR1 and CDR2 from the germline V gene are SGHTA and FQGNSA. V was clipped by 5 bases and J by 9 bases, with 25 bases between them. The CDR3 sequence is CASSGGLAGKPLAQYF. The CDR3 DNA reads as TGTGCCAGCAGCGGAGGGTTGGCAGGGAAGCCGTTGGCCCAGTACTTC.

This chain connects TRBV7-9 to TRBJ2-3, with D unresolved. The V gene lost 1 base and the J gene lost 0 bases, with 20 bases spanning the gap. Per the germline V gene, CDR1 is SEHNR and CDR2 is FQNEAQ (reference sequence). The CDR3 runs to 19 residues. In DNA, the CDR3 is TGTGCCAGCAGCTTAGAGGGCTTAACGTTAGGCGCAAGCACAGATACGCAGTATTTT. It translates to CASSLEGLTLGASTDTQYF.

About this clone itself: Other DNA sequences from this sample encode an identical CDR3 as well. The chain carries TRBV6-5 and TRBJ2-3, with a possible D match to TRBD2 (6 bases). V lost 0 bases, J lost 1 base, and 11 bases lay in between. This CDR3 has 16 residues. Germline CDR1 reads MNHEY; CDR2 reads SVGAGI. CDR3 protein: CASSYSRAGGTDTQYF. The CDR3 nucleotides read TGTGCCAGCAGTTACTCGAGAGCGGGTGGCACAGATACGCAGTATTTT.

This clone was detected a few times. The identical CDR3 is also encoded by other nucleotide sequences in the sample. DNA for the CDR3: TGTGCCAGCAGTTTATCGGCAACCTACGAGCAGTACTTC. Protein: CASSLSATYEQYF. V usage is TRBV27 and J usage is TRBJ2-7, with unresolved D. The V end lost 0 bases, the J end lost 2 bases, and 5 bases lay between the germline ends. The CDR3 is 13 residues long. Looked up from germline, CDR1 is MNHEY and CDR2 is SMNVEV (reference sequence).

The chain combines TRBV21-1 with TRBJ2-2. TRBV21-1 is recorded as a pseudogene. This CDR3 comprises 15 residues. The CDR3 reads CASSERRQNTGELFF. The DNA of the CDR3 is TGTGCCAGCAGCGAGAGACGGCAGAACACCGGGGAGCTGTTTTTT.

A word on this clone: The conserved closing phenylalanine or tryptophan is absent in this CDR3, likely reflecting a read error. The V and J genes are TRBV4-3 and TRBJ1-2; unclear D gene. Germline lookup yields CDR1 LGHNA and CDR2 YSLEER. The CDR3 covers 16 residues. V was cut by 0 bases and J by 2 bases, with 13 bases left in between. CDR3 protein: CASSQDRHIRNYGYTL. DNA of the CDR3: TGCGCCAGCAGCCAAGATCGGCATATTAGAAACTATGGCTACACCCTC.

The chain joins TRBV5-1 to TRBJ2-1; D gene ambiguous. The CDR3 length is 14 residues. V was trimmed by 4 bases and J by 5 bases, leaving 13 bases between them. Germline assignment: CDR1 SGHRS and CDR2 YFSETQ. In nucleotides, the CDR3 is TGCGCCAGCAGCCCGGCGTCTGGAAACAATGAGCAGTTCTTC. Translated, it gives CASSPASGNNEQFF.

The V gene is TRBV6-1, the J gene TRBJ1-2, with D possibly matching TRBD1 (5 bases). Trimming cost V 2 bases and J 2 bases, with 12 bases left between them. The CDR3 is 15 residues long. Looked up from germline, CDR1 is MNHNS and CDR2 is SASEGT. The CDR3 DNA reads as TGTGCCAGCAGTGAAAGCTGGGGCAGAAACTATGGCTACACCTTC. It specifies CASSESWGRNYGYTF.

The V and J genes are TRBV7-9 and TRBJ2-1; D is uncertain. Looked up from germline, CDR1 is SEHNR and CDR2 is FQNEAQ (reference sequence). This CDR3 comprises 14 residues. The V gene lost 5 bases and the J gene lost 8 bases, with 16 bases spanning the gap. The CDR3, as DNA: TGTGCCAGCAGCCAACCCACCGGGTTCGATGAGCAGTTCTTC. It translates to CASSQPTGFDEQFF.

The V gene is TRBV11-1, the J gene TRBJ2-5; 7 nucleotides match TRBD2. The ends lost 9 bases at V and 2 bases at J; junction bases unmatched: 6. The CDR3 covers 13 residues. In germline, CDR1 is SGHAT, CDR2 FQDESV (reference sequence). The CDR3 bases are TGTGCCAGGCCCTGGACTAGTCAAGAGACCCAGTACTTC. It specifies CARPWTSQETQYF.

The CDR3 region is CSASGEAPGQPQHF. DNA of the CDR3: TGCAGCGCGTCGGGGGAGGCGCCGGGTCAGCCCCAGCATTTT. The chain uses TRBV29-1 and TRBJ1-5; the D gene is possibly TRBD1 (5 bases). CDR3 length: 14 amino acids. Germline values: CDR1 SQVTM, CDR2 ANQGSEA. Trimming took 7 bases from V and 6 from J, leaving 19 bases between them.

The CDR3: CAWSSPGLAGAGNYEQYF. The DNA of the CDR3 is TGTGCCTGGAGTTCCCCGGGACTAGCGGGAGCAGGAAACTACGAGCAGTACTTC. V and J are TRBV30 and TRBJ2-7; TRBD2 matches 14 bases. The CDR3 length is 18 residues. CDR1 GTSNPN and CDR2 SVGIG come from the germline V gene (reference sequence). The J segment lost 3 bases and the V segment lost 2 bases, leaving 12 bases of the junction unmatched.

The chain couples TRBV5-8 to TRBJ1-5; D is unresolved. This CDR3 region has 11 residues. V gave up 0 bases and J gave up 10 bases, with 5 bases separating them. Looked up from germline, CDR1 is SGHTS and CDR2 is YDEGEE. The CDR3 spells CASSLDRPQHF. Written as DNA, the CDR3 is TGTGCCAGCAGCTTGGATCGTCCCCAGCATTTT.

V and J are TRBV18 and TRBJ2-7; D possibly corresponds to TRBD1 (6 bases). V lost 3 bases to trimming and J lost 0 bases, with 12 bases between them. The CDR3 sequence is 15 residues long. Germline CDR1 reads KGHSH; CDR2 reads LQKENI. The CDR3 reads CASSPGQLSSYEQYF. The CDR3 coding sequence is TGTGCCAGCTCACCGGGACAACTAAGCTCCTACGAGCAGTACTTC. Variable domain in full (rest from reference TRBV18 and TRBJ2-7): NAGVMQNPRHLVRRRGQEARLRCSPMKGHSHVYWYRQLPEEGLKFMVYLQKENIIDESGMPKERFSAEFPKEGPSILRIQQVVRGDSAAYFCASSPGQLSSYEQYFGPGTRLTVT.

The rearrangement uses TRBV27 and TRBJ2-7; the D call may be TRBD1 or TRBD2 (6 bases each). Germline V gene data show CDR1 as MNHEY and CDR2 as SMNVEV (reference sequence). The CDR3 is 15 amino acids. Trimming left V 3 bases short and J 2 bases short, with 14 bases between. The CDR3 region is CASSFSGAMAYEQYF. The CDR3 DNA sequence: TGTGCCAGCAGTTTCTCGGGGGCAATGGCCTACGAGCAGTACTTC.

The gene calls are TRBV28 and TRBJ2-5; 7 bases agree with TRBD2. The V gene end was trimmed by 2 bases and the J gene end by 5 bases; junction bases not matched to a gene: 5. Looked up from germline, CDR1 is MDHEN and CDR2 is SYDVKM. The CDR3 runs 14 residues. The CDR3 reads CASSLRGGSETQYF. DNA for the CDR3: TGTGCCAGCAGTTTAAGGGGCGGGAGTGAGACCCAGTACTTC. Full variable domain (remainder filled in from reference TRBV28 and TRBJ2-5): DVKVTQSSRYLVKRTGEKVFLECVQDMDHENMFWYRQDPGLGLRLIYFSYDVKMKEKGDIPEGYSVSREKKERFSLILESASTNQTSMYLCASSLRGGSETQYFGPGTRLLVL.

The genes are TRBV6-5 and TRBJ2-3, with TRBD2 identical over 13 bases. The germline V gene has CDR1 MNHEY and CDR2 SVGAGI. Losses at the gene ends were 6 bases for V and 7 bases for J; bases not matched to a gene: 7. CDR3 length equals 15 residues. The chain's CDR3 is CASRTTSGRPHTQYF. The CDR3 region has the DNA TGTGCCAGCAGGACGACTAGCGGGAGGCCCCATACGCAGTATTTT.

The V gene is TRBV4-2, the J gene TRBJ2-1; 10 nucleotides line up with TRBD2. There are 17 residues in the CDR3. Germline CDR1 is LGHNA and CDR2 is YNFKEQ. V gave up 0 bases and J gave up 5 bases; unmatched junction bases: 7. CDR3 DNA sequence: TGTGCCAGCAGCCAAGATCAGGTAGCGGGAGGTCACAATGAGCAGTTCTTC. Translation: CASSQDQVAGGHNEQFF.

The chain employs TRBV6-1 and TRBJ2-7; the match to TRBD2 covers 7 bases. Germline CDR1 MNHNS, CDR2 SASEGT. The CDR3 covers 16 residues. V lost 2 bases and J lost 7; bases outside the gene matches: 14. This CDR3 reads CASSERGSGPYLEQYF. CDR3 coding DNA: TGTGCCAGCAGTGAACGAGGTAGCGGGCCGTATTTGGAGCAGTACTTC.

This chain links TRBV29-1 with TRBJ2-2; D is undetermined. V lost 2 bases to trimming and J lost 6 bases, with 7 bases between them. CDR1 and CDR2 from the germline V gene are SQVTM and ANQGSEA. The CDR3 consists of 12 residues. CDR3 loop: CSVEISPGELFF. The CDR3 DNA is TGCAGCGTTGAAATCTCACCCGGGGAGCTGTTTTTT.

The J gene is TRBJ1-2, the V gene TRBV13; D ambiguous. Looked up from germline, CDR1 is PRHDT and CDR2 is FYEKMQ (reference sequence). Trimming cost V 1 base and J 4 bases, with 13 bases left between them. This CDR3 comprises 15 residues. The CDR3 DNA follows: TGTGCCAGCAGCTTAGTAACCGAGATGCGCTATGGCTACACCTTC. This gives the protein CASSLVTEMRYGYTF.